Listed below are T cell receptor beta chains from one sample, sequenced in a study of blood T cell repertoires in COVID-19. Generated by immunoSEQ multiplex PCR, the TCRdb table keeps only in-frame clones and is missing some. The sample yields 200,000 to 300,000 clones, 80% to 90% seen once. Specimen: peripheral blood. All receptors derive from a woman in her thirties or forties with acute or convalescent COVID-19. CDR3s include the opening cysteine and the closing phenylalanine or tryptophan. The order of the fields is V gene, J gene, CDR3 length, clone size, D gene, CDR3 DNA, CDR3 protein. D genes are given only for firm matches. For some rows the clone size is stated as once, few or many, or as a class when expanded; others skip it.

V: TRBV29-1
J: TRBJ2-4
length: 13
size: NA
D: NA
DNA: TGCAGCGTTGCAGGCCAACAGGTGAACATTCAGTACTTC
CDR3: CSVAGQQVNIQYF

V: TRBV7-7
J: TRBJ2-2
length: 14
size: NA
D: TRBD1
DNA: TGTGCCAGCAGCCCGGGACAGCCCTCCGGGGAGCTGTTTTTT
CDR3: CASSPGQPSGELFF

V: TRBV5-1
J: TRBJ1-1
length: 15
size: once
D: TRBD1
DNA: TGCGCCAGCAGCCTTCGACAGGGAGCGAACACTGAAGCTTTCTTT
CDR3: CASSLRQGANTEAFF

V: TRBV12-5
J: TRBJ2-5
length: 13
size: NA
D: NA
DNA: TGTGCTAGTGGTTCCATGGAGGGGGAGACCCAGTACTTC
CDR3: CASGSMEGETQYF

V: TRBV6-1
J: TRBJ1-2
length: 15
size: NA
D: TRBD1
DNA: TGTGCCAGCAGTGAGCGGGACAGGGGGGCCAATAGCTACACCTTC
CDR3: CASSERDRGANSYTF

V: TRBV5-4
J: TRBJ1-2
length: 16
size: NA
D: NA
DNA: TGTGCCAGCAGCTTGGGGGGTCGGCGGGGAGATTATGGCTACACCTTC
CDR3: CASSLGGRRGDYGYTF

V: TRBV12-5
J: TRBJ2-5
length: 14
size: NA
D: NA
DNA: TGTGCTAGTGCCCAGGTAACCTCCCAAGAGACCCAGTACTTC
CDR3: CASAQVTSQETQYF

V: TRBV18
J: TRBJ2-3
length: 14
size: NA
D: TRBD1
DNA: TGTGCCAGCTCACCATCACAGGGGTACGATACGCAGTATTTT
CDR3: CASSPSQGYDTQYF

V: TRBV10-3
J: TRBJ1-6
length: 13
size: NA
D: NA
DNA: TGTGCCACCCGAACAGGGACCGATTCACCCCTCCACTTT
CDR3: CATRTGTDSPLHF

V: TRBV7-8
J: TRBJ1-5
length: 13
size: NA
D: NA
DNA: TGTGCCAGCAGCCAGCATAGCAATCAGCCCCAGCATTTT
CDR3: CASSQHSNQPQHF

V: TRBV7-6
J: TRBJ2-1
length: 15
size: once
D: NA
DNA: TGTGCCAGCAGCCCCTTGCAGGGAAAAGAAAATGAGCAGTTCTTC
CDR3: CASSPLQGKENEQFF

V: TRBV7-2
J: TRBJ2-1
length: 19
size: NA
D: TRBD2
DNA: TGTGCCAGCAGCCAAGGACTAGCGGGGTTTCCGAGCTCCTACAATGAGCAGTTCTTC
CDR3: CASSQGLAGFPSSYNEQFF

V: TRBV20-1
J: TRBJ2-2
length: 14
size: NA
D: NA
DNA: TGCAGTGCAAGTCAGGATTCGAACACCGGGGAGCTGTTTTTT
CDR3: CSASQDSNTGELFF

V: TRBV6-5
J: TRBJ2-2
length: 15
size: NA
D: TRBD2
DNA: TGTGCCAGCAGATTCGAGCGGGGGCCCACCGGGGAGCTGTTTTTT
CDR3: CASRFERGPTGELFF